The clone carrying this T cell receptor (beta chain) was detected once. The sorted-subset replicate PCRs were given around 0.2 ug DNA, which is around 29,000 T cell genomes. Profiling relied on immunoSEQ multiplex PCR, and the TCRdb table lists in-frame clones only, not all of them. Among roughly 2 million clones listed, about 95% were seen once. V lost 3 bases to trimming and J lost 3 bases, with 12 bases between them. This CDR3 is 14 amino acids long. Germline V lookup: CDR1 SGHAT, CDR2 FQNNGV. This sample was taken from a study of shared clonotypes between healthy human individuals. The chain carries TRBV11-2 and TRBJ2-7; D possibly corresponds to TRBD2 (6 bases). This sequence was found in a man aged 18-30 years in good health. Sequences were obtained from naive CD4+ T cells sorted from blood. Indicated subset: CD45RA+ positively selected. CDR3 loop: CASSFRETLYEQYF. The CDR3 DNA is TGTGCCAGCAGCTTCCGGGAGACGCTCTACGAGCAGTACTTC.